This TCR beta chain was identified in a study of early T cells in non-severe SARS-CoV-2 infection. Study information: Bulk RNA from unsorted whole blood was sequenced; chains were unpaired. Study results and limitations: Anti-spike CD8 responses were favored in VDJdb matching, and private and CD4 specificities were missed.

About this clonotype: Its matching antigen is unknown.

There are 14 residues in the CDR3. V lost 2 bases, J lost 5 bases, and 13 bases lay in between. The germline CDR1 and CDR2 sequences are SGHRS and YFSETQ. Individual cDNA molecules each received unique molecular identifiers attached to them. TCRdb passed the 5' RACE reads through MiXCR, listing each CDR3 protein once. The repertoire holds some 40,000 distinct CDR3 sequences, with less than 6.5% as singletons. J is TRBJ2-5 and V is TRBV5-1; D uncertain. The specimen sequenced was whole blood. The receptor's source is an adult who was a healthcare worker with PCR-confirmed SARS-CoV-2 infection or an uninfected control (not recorded which). CDR3 region: CASSFTGPGETQYF. Written as DNA, the CDR3 is TGCGCCAGCAGCTTTACGGGCCCGGGCGAGACCCAGTACTTC.